The source of this T cell receptor (beta chain) is a study of beta chain features in type 1 diabetes. Expressed TCRB transcripts were sequenced because the entire RNA isolate underwent reverse transcription. Naive, central memory and regulatory T cell samples produced a mean of about 4 million reads. Sequenced by immunoSEQ multiplex PCR; TCRdb stores in-frame clones only, minus some. The sample has a few hundred thousand clones, about 10% seen once. Only one heparinised blood draw was taken per donor, and its volume averaged approximately 100 mL. Concerning this clone: Its antigen is not known.

Overall study results and limits: A moderate, significant TCRB CDR3 shortening appeared in type 1 diabetes across four CD4+ subsets.

V shed 4 bases and J 7 bases; nucleotides not matched to a gene: 5. The germline V gene has CDR1 LNHDA and CDR2 SQIVND (reference sequence). This CDR3 is built from 14 residues. The sample consisted of central memory CD4+ T cells from blood. The origin of this receptor is a man aged 25 to 40 with type 1 diabetes. The chain joins TRBV19 to TRBJ1-2, with TRBD1 matching over 11 bases. The CDR3 DNA is TGTGCCAGTAGTAGCGGACAGGGGGCTTTTGGCTACACCTTC. This codes for CASSSGQGAFGYTF.